The clone carrying this TCR beta chain has more than one count but fewer than ten. Treatment: oral pan-JAK inhibitor, 5-10 mg twice daily. Using a FACSAria, the CD4+ and CD8+ T cells were sorted from the PBMCs. This entry belongs to a study of CD8+ T cells in alopecia areata. As the sequencing template, cDNA was produced by extracting RNA and reverse transcribing it. Here immunoSEQ multiplex PCR was the method, and the copy in TCRdb shows in-frame clones only, minus some. The data hold roughly 200,000 clones, with 40% to 65% observed a single time. This sequence originates from a human donor with alopecia areata. Material: CD8+ T cells sorted from blood, obtained at week 24, from a patient treated with tofacitinib.

The CDR3 DNA is TGTGCCAGCAGCTTAGCCGGGGCACCCTACGAGCAGTACTTC. As protein: CASSLAGAPYEQYF. The chain joins TRBV11-2 to TRBJ2-7, with D perhaps assigned TRBD1 or TRBD2 (5 bases each). This CDR3 has 14 amino acids. CDR1 is SGHAT, CDR2 FQNNGV, per germline. The germline V and J ends were trimmed by 1 base and 2 bases, with 9 bases remaining between them.